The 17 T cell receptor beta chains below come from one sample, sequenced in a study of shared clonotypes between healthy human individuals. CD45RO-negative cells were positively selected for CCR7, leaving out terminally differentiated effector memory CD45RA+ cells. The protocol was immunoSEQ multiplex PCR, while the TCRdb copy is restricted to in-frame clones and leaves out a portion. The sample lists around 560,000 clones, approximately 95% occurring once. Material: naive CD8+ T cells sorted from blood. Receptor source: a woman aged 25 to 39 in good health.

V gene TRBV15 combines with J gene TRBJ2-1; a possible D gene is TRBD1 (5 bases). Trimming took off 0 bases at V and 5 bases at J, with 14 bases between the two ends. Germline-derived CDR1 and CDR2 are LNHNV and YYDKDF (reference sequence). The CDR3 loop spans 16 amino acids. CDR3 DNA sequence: TGTGCCACCAGCAGAGATTCCAGGGCGATACACAATGAGCAGTTCTTC. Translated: CATSRDSRAIHNEQFF.

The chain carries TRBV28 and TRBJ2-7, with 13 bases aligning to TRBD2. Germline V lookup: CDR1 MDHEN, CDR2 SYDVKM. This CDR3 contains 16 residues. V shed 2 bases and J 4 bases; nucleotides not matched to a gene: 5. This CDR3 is CASSLALAGGKYEQYF. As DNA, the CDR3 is TGTGCCAGCAGTTTAGCACTAGCGGGAGGGAAGTACGAGCAGTACTTC.

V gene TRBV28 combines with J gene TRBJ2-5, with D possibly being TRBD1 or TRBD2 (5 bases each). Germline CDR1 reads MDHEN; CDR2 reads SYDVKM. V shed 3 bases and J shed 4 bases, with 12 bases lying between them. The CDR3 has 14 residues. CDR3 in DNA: TGTGCCAGCAGTTTTCGGGGTAGGGGAGAGACCCAGTACTTC. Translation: CASSFRGRGETQYF. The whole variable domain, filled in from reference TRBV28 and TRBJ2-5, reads DVKVTQSSRYLVKRTGEKVFLECVQDMDHENMFWYRQDPGLGLRLIYFSYDVKMKEKGDIPEGYSVSREKKERFSLILESASTNQTSMYLCASSFRGRGETQYFGPGTRLLVL.

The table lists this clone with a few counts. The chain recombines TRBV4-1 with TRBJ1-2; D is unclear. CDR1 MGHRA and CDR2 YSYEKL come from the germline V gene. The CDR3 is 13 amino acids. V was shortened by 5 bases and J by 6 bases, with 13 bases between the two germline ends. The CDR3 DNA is TGCGCCAGCAGCTATGACGGTACGGATGGCTACACCTTC. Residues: CASSYDGTDGYTF.

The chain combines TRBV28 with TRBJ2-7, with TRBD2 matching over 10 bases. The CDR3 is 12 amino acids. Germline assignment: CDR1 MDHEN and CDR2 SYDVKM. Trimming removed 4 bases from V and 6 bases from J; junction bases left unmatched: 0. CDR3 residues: CASSSSGSEQYF. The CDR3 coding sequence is TGTGCCAGCAGTTCTAGCGGGAGCGAGCAGTACTTC.

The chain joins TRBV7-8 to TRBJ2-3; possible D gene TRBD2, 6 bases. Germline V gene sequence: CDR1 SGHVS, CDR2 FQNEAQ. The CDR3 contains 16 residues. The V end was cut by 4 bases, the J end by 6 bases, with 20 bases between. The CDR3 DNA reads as TGTGCCAGCAGCTCTTCCCTAGCGCAAACCGGGGATACGCAGTATTTT. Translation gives CASSSSLAQTGDTQYF.

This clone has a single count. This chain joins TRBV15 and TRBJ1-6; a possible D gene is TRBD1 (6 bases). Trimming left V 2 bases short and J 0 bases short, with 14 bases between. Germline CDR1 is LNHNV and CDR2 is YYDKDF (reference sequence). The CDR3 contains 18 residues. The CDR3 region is CATSRFPRGGSYNSPLHF. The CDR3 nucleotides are TGTGCCACCAGCAGATTCCCGAGGGGGGGCTCCTATAATTCACCCCTCCACTTT.

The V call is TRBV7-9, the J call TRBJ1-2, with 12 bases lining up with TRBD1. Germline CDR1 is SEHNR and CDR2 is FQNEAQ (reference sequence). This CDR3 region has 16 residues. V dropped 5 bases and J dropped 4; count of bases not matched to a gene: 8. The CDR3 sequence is CASSGRDRGLVYGYTF. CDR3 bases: TGTGCCAGCAGCGGCCGGGACAGGGGGCTGGTCTATGGCTACACCTTC.

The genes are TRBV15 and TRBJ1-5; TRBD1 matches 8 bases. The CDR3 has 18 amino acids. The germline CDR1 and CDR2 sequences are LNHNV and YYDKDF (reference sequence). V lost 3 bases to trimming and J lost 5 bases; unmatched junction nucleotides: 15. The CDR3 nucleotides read TGTGCCACCAGCAGTGACTACAGAGACAGGGGAATCGATCAGCCCCAGCATTTT. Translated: CATSSDYRDRGIDQPQHF.

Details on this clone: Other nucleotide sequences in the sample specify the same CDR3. CDR3 residues: CASSLTGGTEAFF. The CDR3 coding sequence is TGTGCCAGCAGTCTTACAGGGGGAACTGAAGCTTTCTTT. The chain has TRBV27 and TRBJ1-1; 8 bases fit TRBD1. Germline CDR1 is MNHEY and CDR2 is SMNVEV (reference sequence). CDR3 size: 13 residues. V shed 5 bases and J 5 bases; nucleotides not matched to a gene: 4.

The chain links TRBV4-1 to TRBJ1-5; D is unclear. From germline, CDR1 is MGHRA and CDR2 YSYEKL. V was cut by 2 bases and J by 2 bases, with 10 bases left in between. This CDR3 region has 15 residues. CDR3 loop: CASSQRASGNQPQHF. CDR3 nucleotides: TGCGCCAGCAGCCAAAGGGCGTCGGGCAATCAGCCCCAGCATTTT.

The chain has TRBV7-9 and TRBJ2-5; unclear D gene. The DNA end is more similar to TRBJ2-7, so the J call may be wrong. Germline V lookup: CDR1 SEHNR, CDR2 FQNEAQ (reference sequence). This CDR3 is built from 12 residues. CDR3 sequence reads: CASSLAGSEQYF. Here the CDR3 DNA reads TGTGCCAGCAGCTTAGCAGGCAGCGAGCAGTACTTC.

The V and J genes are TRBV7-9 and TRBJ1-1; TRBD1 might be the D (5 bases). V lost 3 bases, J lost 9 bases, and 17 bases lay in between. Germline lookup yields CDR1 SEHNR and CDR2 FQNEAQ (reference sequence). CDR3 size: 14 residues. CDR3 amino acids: CASSFLQVGEKAFF. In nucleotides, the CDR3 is TGTGCCAGCAGCTTCCTACAGGTGGGGGAGAAAGCTTTCTTT. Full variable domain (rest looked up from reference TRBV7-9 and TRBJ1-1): DTGVSQNPRHKITKRGQNVTFRCDPISEHNRLYWYRQTLGQGPEFLTYFQNEAQLEKSRLLSDRFSAERPKGSFSTLEIQRTEQGDSAMYLCASSFLQVGEKAFFGQGTRLTVV.

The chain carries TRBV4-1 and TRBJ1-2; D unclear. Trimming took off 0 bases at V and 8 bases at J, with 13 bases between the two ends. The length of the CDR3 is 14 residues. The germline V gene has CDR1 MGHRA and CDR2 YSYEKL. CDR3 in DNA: TGCGCCAGCAGCCAAGACCCCCTAGCAGTCGGCTACACCTTC. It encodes CASSQDPLAVGYTF.

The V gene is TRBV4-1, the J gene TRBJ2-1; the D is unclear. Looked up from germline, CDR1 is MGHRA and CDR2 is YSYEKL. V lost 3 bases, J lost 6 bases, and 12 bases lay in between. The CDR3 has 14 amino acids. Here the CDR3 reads CASSQSRSGNEQFF. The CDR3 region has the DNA TGCGCCAGCAGCCAGAGTCGGTCGGGCAATGAGCAGTTCTTC.

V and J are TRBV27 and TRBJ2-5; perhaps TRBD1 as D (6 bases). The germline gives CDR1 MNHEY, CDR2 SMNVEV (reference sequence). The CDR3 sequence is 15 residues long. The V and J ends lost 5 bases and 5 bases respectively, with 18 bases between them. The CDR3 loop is CASSLTPNQGETQYF. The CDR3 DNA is TGTGCCAGCAGTCTAACCCCAAATCAGGGGGAGACCCAGTACTTC.

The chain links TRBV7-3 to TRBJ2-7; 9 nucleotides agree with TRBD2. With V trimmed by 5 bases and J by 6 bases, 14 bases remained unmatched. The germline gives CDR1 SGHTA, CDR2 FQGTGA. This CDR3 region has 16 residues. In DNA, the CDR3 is TGTGCCAGCAGCCCTCTCGGGGCGGGAGGGTATGTCGAGCAGTACTTC. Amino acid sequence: CASSPLGAGGYVEQYF.